This record concerns one T cell receptor beta chain sequence. Its target is not known. The data derive from a study of shared clonotypes between healthy human individuals. Authors' methods: From ImmunoSEQ came sequences covering only the junction and carrying no quality scores, so filtering differed. Some clones are missing from TCRdb's copy, which holds only in-frame ones; the method was immunoSEQ multiplex PCR. D and trimming were read from the DNA, whereas the V and J calls and clone size are those reported in that table. The sample holds 2 million or so clones, roughly 94% seen once. Whole-study results and caveats: Researchers sampled blood only, noting tissue repertoires likely differ. Among donors, clonotype sharing was expected to be affected by sequencing depth.

Material: naive CD4+ T cells sorted from blood. Subset described: CD45RA+ positively selected. The origin of this receptor is a young man in good health.

The CDR3 region is CASSPTIATGFYNSPLHF. The CDR3 coding sequence is TGTGCCAGCAGCCCAACGATTGCGACAGGCTTCTATAATTCACCCCTCCACTTT. The chain employs TRBV11-2 and TRBJ1-6; D may be TRBD1 (6 bases). CDR3 size: 18 residues. Germline values: CDR1 SGHAT, CDR2 FQNNGV. Trimming left V 5 bases short and J 3 bases short, with 20 bases between. The whole variable domain, filled in from reference TRBV11-2 and TRBJ1-6, reads EAGVAQSPRYKIIEKRQSVAFWCNPISGHATLYWYQQILGQGPKLLIQFQNNGVVDDSQLPKDRFSAERLKGVDSTLKIQPAKLEDSAVYLCASSPTIATGFYNSPLHFGNGTRLTVT.